This passage covers 22 T cell receptor beta chains from one sample sequenced in a study of blood T cell repertoires in COVID-19. Data came from immunoSEQ multiplex PCR; TCRdb stores just in-frame clones and leaves some out. The sample contains some 320,000 clones, roughly nine tenths of which appear only once. The sample consisted of peripheral blood. Every receptor here comes from a woman aged 25 to 39 with COVID-19, enrolled during active disease.

The DNA for the CDR3 is TGTGCCAGGGGGACAGGGGATGTTGAGACCCAGTACTTC. Translating gives CARGTGDVETQYF. This chain uses TRBV2 with TRBJ2-5; 10 bases map to TRBD1. J lost 5 bases, V lost 9 bases, and 6 bases had no gene match. The CDR3 loop spans 13 amino acids. Germline V CDR1 and CDR2: SNHLY, FYNNEI.

CDR3 residues: CASSIKAITLAGGHEQFF. The DNA for the CDR3 is TGTGCCAGTAGTATAAAGGCCATTACACTAGCGGGGGGCCATGAGCAGTTCTTC. The chain links TRBV19 to TRBJ2-1, with 12 bases lining up with TRBD2. Germline trimming cut 2 bases from V and 8 bases from J; bases unmatched to any gene: 13. CDR1 and CDR2 from the germline V gene are LNHDA and SQIVND (reference sequence). The CDR3 has 18 residues.

A few counts support this clone. This chain joins TRBV27 and TRBJ1-4, with a tentative D call TRBD1 (5 bases). The CDR3 is 14 amino acids. Trimming shortened V by 5 bases and J by 5 bases, and 12 bases separated the two germline ends. Germline CDR1 is MNHEY and CDR2 is SMNVEV (reference sequence). The CDR3 DNA follows: TGTGCCAGCAGTAGACAGCTCGTAAATGAAAAACTGTTTTTT. It codes for CASSRQLVNEKLFF.

J is TRBJ1-1 and V is TRBV4-1; no reliable D call. The CDR3 consists of 14 residues. CDR1 MGHRA and CDR2 YSYEKL come from the germline V gene. Trimming removed 0 bases from V and 4 bases from J, with 9 bases in between. DNA of the CDR3: TGCGCCAGCAGCCAAGATCGGGGATCCACTGAAGCTTTCTTT. Encoded protein: CASSQDRGSTEAFF.

This sequence joins TRBV19 and TRBJ2-3; 7 nucleotides align to TRBD2. The CDR3 runs to 15 residues. V lost 6 bases and J lost 5; bases outside the gene matches: 11. Germline values: CDR1 LNHDA, CDR2 SQIVND (reference sequence). In DNA, the CDR3 is TGTGCCAGTAGGCGGGCAGCGGGGAGGGAAGATACGCAGTATTTT. Translated, it gives CASRRAAGREDTQYF.

This chain joins TRBV12-3 or TRBV12-4 and TRBJ1-1; D is ambiguous. The CDR3 is 13 residues long. V lost 5 bases and J lost 10, with 17 bases in between. CDR3 nucleotide sequence: TGTGCCAGCAGTCAAGGTCGGGGTACTAGAGCTTTCTTT. Translation: CASSQGRGTRAFF.

CDR3 sequence (DNA): TGTGCCAGCAGCAAAGAAACGATGGCGCGGGGGCGAAACACCTTCCTCTACAATGAGCAGTTCTTC. Its protein product is CASSKETMARGRNTFLYNEQFF. This chain connects TRBV21-1 to TRBJ2-1; the table's D call, TRBD2, was not checked against the DNA. TRBV21-1 is an annotated pseudogene. This CDR3 is 22 amino acids long.

The CDR3 nucleotides read TGTGCCAGCAGCTCCCCGGCCTGGGGGGGTACTGACGAGCAGTACTTC. Residues: CASSSPAWGGTDEQYF. V is TRBV7-8 and J is TRBJ2-7; TRBD2 aligns across 7 bases. The CDR3 sequence is 16 residues long. Germline CDR1 and CDR2: SGHVS and FQNEAQ. Trimming cost V 4 bases and J 5 bases; bases outside gene matches: 14.

The V and J genes are TRBV3-1 (or the pseudogene TRBV3-2) and TRBJ2-3, with D possibly being TRBD1 (6 bases). V dropped 8 bases and J dropped 2 bases, with 11 bases sitting between them. The length of the CDR3 is 13 residues. Germline loops: CDR1 LGHDT, CDR2 YNNKEL (reference sequence). The CDR3 DNA reads as TGTGCCAGCCGGACAGTTAACACAGATACGCAGTATTTT. Protein product: CASRTVNTDTQYF.

This chain uses TRBV27 with TRBJ2-7, with TRBD1 as a possible D gene (6 bases). The V and J ends lost 5 bases and 2 bases respectively, with 13 bases between them. CDR1 is MNHEY and CDR2 is SMNVEV in the germline V gene (reference sequence). This CDR3 has 14 amino acids. The CDR3 region has the DNA TGTGCCAGCAGTGCCGCCAGGGGAACCTACGAGCAGTACTTC. Its protein is CASSAARGTYEQYF.

The V gene is TRBV19, the J gene TRBJ1-1; 8 positions agree with TRBD1. The V segment lost 3 bases and the J segment 8 bases; nucleotides outside the gene matches: 2. The germline gives CDR1 LNHDA, CDR2 SQIVND (reference sequence). This CDR3 contains 12 residues. CDR3 loop: CASSIRGLEAFF. Here the CDR3 DNA reads TGTGCCAGTAGTATCAGGGGGCTGGAAGCTTTCTTT.

V is TRBV5-1 and J is TRBJ1-3; D possibly corresponds to TRBD1 (5 bases). The CDR3 spans 18 residues. Germline V gene lookup returns CDR1 SGHRS and CDR2 YFSETQ. The V end was cut by 0 bases, the J end by 0 bases, with 16 bases between. The CDR3, as DNA: TGCGCCAGCAGCTTGGAGAATTCGGCGGGGGGCTCTGGAAACACCATATATTTT. Protein product: CASSLENSAGGSGNTIYF. Supplemented by reference TRBV5-1 and TRBJ1-3, the full variable domain reads KAGVTQTPRYLIKTRGQQVTLSCSPISGHRSVSWYQQTPGQGLQFLFEYFSETQRNKGNFPGRFSGRQFSNSRSEMNVSTLELGDSALYLCASSLENSAGGSGNTIYFGEGSWLTVV.

CDR3: CASSPWTADTEAFF. The CDR3 DNA is TGTGCCAGCAGCCCGTGGACAGCAGACACTGAAGCTTTCTTT. The rearrangement joins TRBV7-9 to TRBJ1-1; D perhaps matches TRBD1 (6 bases). The CDR3 loop spans 14 amino acids. The germline V gene encodes CDR1 SEHNR and CDR2 FQNEAQ (reference sequence). The V and J ends lost 5 bases and 3 bases respectively, with 13 bases between them. The variable domain in full, with the rest retrieved from reference TRBV7-9 and TRBJ1-1, is DTGVSQNPRHKITKRGQNVTFRCDPISEHNRLYWYRQTLGQGPEFLTYFQNEAQLEKSRLLSDRFSAERPKGSFSTLEIQRTEQGDSAMYLCASSPWTADTEAFFGQGTRLTVV.

This clone was found once. The chain carries TRBV25-1 and TRBJ2-7, with a tentative D call TRBD1 (6 bases). CDR3 length: 15 amino acids. Germline CDR1 is MGHDK and CDR2 is SYGVNS. Trimming removed 4 bases from V and 5 bases from J, with 18 bases in between. CDR3 protein: CASSASPGRGNEQYF. For the CDR3, the DNA is TGTGCCAGCAGTGCCTCCCCGGGCAGGGGAAACGAGCAGTACTTC.

The gene calls are TRBV10-1 and TRBJ2-3; 7 bases agree with TRBD2. CDR3 length equals 15 residues. Trimming removed 1 base from V and 2 bases from J; junction bases left unmatched: 3. CDR1 is WNHNN, CDR2 SYGVQD, per germline (reference sequence). This chain's CDR3 is CASSELGGDTDTQYF. CDR3 DNA sequence: TGCGCCAGCAGTGAGTTGGGGGGGGACACAGATACGCAGTATTTT.

As for this clone: The sample holds other DNA sequences that translate to the same CDR3. CDR3 region: CASSSRGTGELFF. The CDR3 DNA reads TGTGCCAGCAGCTCCAGGGGAACCGGGGAGCTGTTTTTT. The chain combines TRBV28 with TRBJ2-2; D might be TRBD1 (6 bases). The CDR3 consists of 13 residues. The germline gives CDR1 MDHEN, CDR2 SYDVKM. Trimming removed 6 bases from V and 5 bases from J, with 10 bases in between. The full variable domain, its missing parts supplied by reference TRBV28 and TRBJ2-2, is DVKVTQSSRYLVKRTGEKVFLECVQDMDHENMFWYRQDPGLGLRLIYFSYDVKMKEKGDIPEGYSVSREKKERFSLILESASTNQTSMYLCASSSRGTGELFFGEGSRLTVL.

This sequence joins TRBV6-9 and TRBJ1-2; no clear D gene. The CDR3 length is 16 residues. The ends were cut back, 5 bases at V and 4 bases at J, with 20 bases in the middle. Germline V lookup: CDR1 MNHGY, CDR2 SVAAGI. The CDR3, as DNA: TGTGCCAGCAGTCAACGCCCCCACCAACAGTGCTATGGCTACACCTTC. Translating gives CASSQRPHQQCYGYTF.

The chain carries TRBV11-2 and TRBJ2-7; 10 nucleotides line up with TRBD2. The trim removed 2 bases at V and 6 bases at J, leaving 16 bases unmatched. CDR1 is SGHAT, CDR2 FQNNGV, per germline. The CDR3 runs 18 residues. The CDR3 DNA reads TGTGCCAGCAGCTTATCGATTTGGGAGCGGGGGGGCCGCCCCGAGCAGTACTTC. It yields the protein CASSLSIWERGGRPEQYF. Variable domain in full (rest from reference TRBV11-2 and TRBJ2-7): EAGVAQSPRYKIIEKRQSVAFWCNPISGHATLYWYQQILGQGPKLLIQFQNNGVVDDSQLPKDRFSAERLKGVDSTLKIQPAKLEDSAVYLCASSLSIWERGGRPEQYFGPGTRLTVT.

This clone was observed a handful of times. The V gene is TRBV6-4, the J gene TRBJ2-3; maybe TRBD2 (7 bases). CDR1 is MRHNA and CDR2 is SNTAGT in the germline V gene. The CDR3 spans 15 residues. V was trimmed by 2 bases and J by 0 bases, leaving 9 bases between them. The CDR3 DNA follows: TGTGCCAGCAGTGACGGGGGGGCTAGCACAGATACGCAGTATTTT. Protein: CASSDGGASTDTQYF.

The chain links TRBV15 to TRBJ1-4; tentative D call: TRBD1 (5 bases). V was trimmed by 8 bases and J by 7 bases, leaving 17 bases between them. Germline V gives CDR1 LNHNV, CDR2 YYDKDF (reference sequence). This CDR3 is 14 amino acids long. The CDR3 sequence is CATARVGLGEKLFF. In nucleotides, the CDR3 is TGTGCCACCGCCCGCGTGGGGCTTGGTGAAAAACTGTTTTTT.

This rearrangement joins TRBV6-5 to TRBJ2-6; no reliable D call. Trimming cost V 0 bases and J 2 bases, with 8 bases left between them. The CDR3 loop spans 16 amino acids. Per the germline V gene, CDR1 is MNHEY and CDR2 is SVGAGI. The CDR3 spells CASSYSILAGANVLTF. The CDR3 region has the DNA TGTGCCAGCAGTTACTCGATTTTAGCTGGGGCCAACGTCCTGACTTTC.

V gene TRBV24-1 combines with J gene TRBJ1-3; D call uncertain. Trimming took off 4 bases at V and 2 bases at J, with 14 bases between the two ends. The CDR3 totals 16 residues. CDR1 and CDR2 (germline): KGHDR, SFDVKD. CDR3 loop: CATSDSRTGPGNTIYF. The CDR3 DNA is TGTGCCACCAGTGACTCCCGGACTGGGCCTGGAAACACCATATATTTT.